This TCR beta chain was recovered during a study of vaccination effects on CD4 cells after COVID-19. At the level of the study: Before sequencing, viral peptide pools were used by the ViraFEST assay to expand antigen-specific CD4+ T cells. General study findings and limits: Clones from infection and from vaccination both contracted markedly late after vaccination.

The CDR3 covers 15 residues. The V end was cut by 6 bases, the J end by 3 bases, with 14 bases between. Germline assignment: CDR1 MNHEY and CDR2 SVGAGI. Repertoires were generated with immunoSEQ multiplex PCR, while TCRdb's copy carries only in-frame clones and drops some. The profile covers 50,000 or so clones, with more than 65% appearing a single time and approximately 5% taken by the ten largest. In regard to this clone: Its antigen is still unknown.

After less than twelve days in culture, the CD4+ T cells were isolated. Specimen: CD4+ T cells from PBMCs cultured without peptide, collected before COVID-19 vaccination. This sequence joins TRBV6-5 and TRBJ1-4, with a possible D match to TRBD1 (6 bases). This TCR was recovered from a human donor who received a COVID-19 vaccine. The CDR3 DNA is TGTGCCAGCAGGGGACATTTTGCAGCTAATGAAAAACTGTTTTTT. It is translated as CASRGHFAANEKLFF.